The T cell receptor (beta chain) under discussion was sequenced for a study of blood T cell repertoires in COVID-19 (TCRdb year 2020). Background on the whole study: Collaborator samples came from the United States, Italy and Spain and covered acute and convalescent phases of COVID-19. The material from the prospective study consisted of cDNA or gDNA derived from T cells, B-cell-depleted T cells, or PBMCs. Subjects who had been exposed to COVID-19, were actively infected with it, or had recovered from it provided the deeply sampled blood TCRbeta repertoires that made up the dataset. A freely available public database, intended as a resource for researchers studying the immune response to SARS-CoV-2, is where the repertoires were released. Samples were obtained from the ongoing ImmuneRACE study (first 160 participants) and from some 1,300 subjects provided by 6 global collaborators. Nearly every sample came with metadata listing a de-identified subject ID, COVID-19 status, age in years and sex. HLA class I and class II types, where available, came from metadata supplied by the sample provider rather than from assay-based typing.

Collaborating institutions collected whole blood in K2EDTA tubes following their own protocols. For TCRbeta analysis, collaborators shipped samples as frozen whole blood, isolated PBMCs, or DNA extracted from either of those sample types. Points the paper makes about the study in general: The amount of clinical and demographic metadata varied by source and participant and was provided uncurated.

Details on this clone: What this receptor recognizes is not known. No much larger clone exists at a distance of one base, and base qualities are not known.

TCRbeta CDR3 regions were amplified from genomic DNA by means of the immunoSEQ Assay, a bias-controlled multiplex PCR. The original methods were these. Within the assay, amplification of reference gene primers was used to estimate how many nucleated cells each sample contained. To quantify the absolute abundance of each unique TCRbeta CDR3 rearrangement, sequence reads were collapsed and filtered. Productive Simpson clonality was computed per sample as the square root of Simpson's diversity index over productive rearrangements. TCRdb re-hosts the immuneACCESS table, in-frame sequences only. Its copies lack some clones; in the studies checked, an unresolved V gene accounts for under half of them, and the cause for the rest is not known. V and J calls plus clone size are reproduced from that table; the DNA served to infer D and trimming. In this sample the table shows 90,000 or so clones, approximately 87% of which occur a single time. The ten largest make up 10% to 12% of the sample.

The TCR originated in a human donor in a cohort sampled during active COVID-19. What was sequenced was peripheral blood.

The nucleotides are TGCGCCAGCAGCTTAGGTGGGCCCGGCGGGGAGCTGTTTTTT. The translation is CASSLGGPGGELFF. This chain is built from TRBV5-1 and TRBJ2-2, with an unclear D gene assignment. The germline V gene gives CDR1 as SGHRS and CDR2 as YFSETQ. Taken from cysteine to phenylalanine, the CDR3 has 14 residues. The entry retains the CDR3 DNA only, 42 bases that are in frame from base 1. V gives up 2 bases and J gives up 7 bases, and the segment between their germline ends measures 12 bases.